Listed below are T cell receptor beta chains from one sample, sequenced in a study of CD8+ T cells in alopecia areata. TCRdb keeps only in-frame clones here, not all; method: immunoSEQ multiplex PCR. The data contain roughly 100,000 clones, around three fifths of them singletons. The sequenced material came from CD4+ T cells sorted from blood. These TCRs come from a human donor in good health. The CDR3 runs from the conserved cysteine through the conserved F or W. The D gene is left open where the match is weak.

j_call,d_call,v_call,cdr3_aa
TRBJ1-1,.,TRBV5-6,CASSLQGGDTEAFF
TRBJ2-7,.,TRBV4-3,CASSRGTGRTYEQYF
TRBJ2-2,TRBD2,TRBV5-1,CASSLGTSGYAGELFF
TRBJ2-7,.,TRBV29-1,CSVEGLSMGEQYF
TRBJ2-7,TRBD1,TRBV11-2,CASSLGQGVYEQYF
TRBJ2-7,.,TRBV29-1,CSVARAGSYEQYF
TRBJ2-1,TRBD2,TRBV29-1,CSATLAGGSGEQFF
TRBJ2-7,TRBD1,TRBV2,CASSRTGGYEQYF
TRBJ1-6,.,TRBV29-1,CSVREGLNSPLHF
TRBJ2-5,.,TRBV7-2,CASSQGWMGLGETQYF
TRBJ1-2,TRBD1,TRBV29-1,CSVAGQGDSYGYTF
TRBJ1-1,.,TRBV28,CASSRGTEAFF
TRBJ2-1,TRBD1,TRBV29-1,CSAGVDRGGNEQFF
TRBJ2-1,.,TRBV30,CAWSRGAYNEQFF
TRBJ2-5,.,TRBV29-1,CSVAAQLQETQYF
TRBJ1-1,TRBD1,TRBV5-4,CASSSEGAGGLGVNTEAFF
TRBJ2-1,.,TRBV7-2,CASSLVQGRRDEQFF
TRBJ2-7,.,TRBV5-1,CASSLIGAGTYEQYF
TRBJ2-7,TRBD1,TRBV29-1,CSVDGTGGYEQYF
TRBJ1-6,TRBD1,TRBV6-5,CASSYSVTGGDSPLHF
TRBJ2-3,.,TRBV7-9,CASSLEASTDTQYF
TRBJ1-5,.,TRBV29-1,CSVTTGSRSQPQHF
TRBJ2-5,TRBD2,TRBV11-2,CASSLESRARSGGGRETQYF
TRBJ2-4,TRBD2,TRBV7-2,CASSTGTSGTKNIQYF
TRBJ1-4,.,TRBV6-5,CASSLPQGSNEKLFF
TRBJ1-2,.,TRBV6-1,CASRPWEGPGYTF
TRBJ2-5,.,TRBV6-5,CASALAGAMETQYF
TRBJ2-2,.,TRBV7-6,CASSMGTLPGELFF
TRBJ1-1,.,TRBV29-1,CSVAPLIRRNEAFF
TRBJ2-4,.,TRBV5-6,CASSSPSLGENIQYF
TRBJ1-6,.,TRBV25-1,CASSGGVGTVNSPLHF
TRBJ2-1,.,TRBV19,CARILELYNEQFF
TRBJ2-7,.,TRBV6-6,CASSVSVAGEQYF
TRBJ2-7,.,TRBV4-3,CASSQDQDSVYEQYF
TRBJ2-5,.,TRBV6-5,CASSYFGTPEETQYF
TRBJ2-2,TRBD2,TRBV5-1,CASSAGTSVTGELFF
TRBJ1-4,.,TRBV5-6,CASSDYATNEKLFF
TRBJ2-1,TRBD2,TRBV19,CASSILAGPFSYNEQFF
TRBJ2-3,.,TRBV29-1,CSVEPQQYF
TRBJ1-2,TRBD1,TRBV30,CAWRALRDRGLYGYTF
TRBJ2-7,TRBD2,TRBV29-1,CSVAVAGSSSYEQYF
TRBJ1-6,.,TRBV4-1,CASSQEVPGASFDSPLHF
TRBJ1-6,.,TRBV23-1,CASKSEWDTRGGRNSPLHF
TRBJ2-7,.,TRBV29-1,CSVEGARSYEQYF
TRBJ1-4,TRBD1,TRBV15,CATSKRDREKEKLFF
TRBJ1-1,TRBD1,TRBV29-1,CSAGGLNTEAFF
TRBJ2-1,.,TRBV7-9,CASSLGNEQFF
TRBJ2-1,.,TRBV4-2,CASSQAGPYNEQFF
TRBJ1-3,TRBD1,TRBV5-1,CASSPQGAGNTIYF
TRBJ1-2,.,TRBV30,CAWAPTNYGYTF
TRBJ2-6,TRBD2,TRBV4-3,CASSHGTNSGANVLTF
TRBJ1-6,.,TRBV28,CASSTQRTNSPLHF
TRBJ2-5,.,TRBV29-1,CSVELRGLETQYF
TRBJ1-6,TRBD1,TRBV6-5,CASSSHRGPNSPLHF
TRBJ1-5,.,TRBV29-1,CSVVDTEGEPQHF